This passage covers 2 T cell receptor beta chains from one sample sequenced in a study of blood T cells in healthy people across ages. Through a sample-barcoded 5' primer and a J-beta primer mix, a second PCR was run for 7 to 11 cycles. TCRdb re-derived calls from the 5' RACE reads in MiXCR, one entry per CDR3 protein. The data show some 670,000 distinct CDR3 sequences, 40% to 65% seen once. Sequencing was performed on blood. These receptors came from an elderly woman in good health.

This chain uses TRBV5-6 with TRBJ1-2; D perhaps matches TRBD1 (5 bases). In germline, CDR1 is SGHDT, CDR2 YYEEEE. The CDR3 sequence is 15 residues long. V lost 4 bases, J lost 5 bases, and 18 bases lay in between. In DNA, the CDR3 is TGTGCCAGCAGCGTTAATCCGACAGTAGCTTATGGCTACACCTTC. It encodes CASSVNPTVAYGYTF. Using reference TRBV5-6 and TRBJ1-2 for the parts outside the CDR3, the full variable domain is DAGVTQSPTHLIKTRGQQVTLRCSPKSGHDTVSWYQQALGQGPQFIFQYYEEEERQRGNFPDRFSGHQFPNYSSELNVNALLLGDSALYLCASSVNPTVAYGYTFGSGTRLTVV.

This clonotype was counted many times. This rearrangement joins TRBV6-6 to TRBJ2-5; D unresolved. The ends were cut back, 8 bases at V and 1 base at J, with 11 bases in the middle. Germline CDR1 and CDR2: MNHNY and SVGAGI (reference sequence). This CDR3 spans 13 amino acids. CDR3 in amino acids: CASGSNLQETQYF. The CDR3 bases are TGTGCCAGCGGGTCTAATCTCCAAGAGACCCAGTACTTC.